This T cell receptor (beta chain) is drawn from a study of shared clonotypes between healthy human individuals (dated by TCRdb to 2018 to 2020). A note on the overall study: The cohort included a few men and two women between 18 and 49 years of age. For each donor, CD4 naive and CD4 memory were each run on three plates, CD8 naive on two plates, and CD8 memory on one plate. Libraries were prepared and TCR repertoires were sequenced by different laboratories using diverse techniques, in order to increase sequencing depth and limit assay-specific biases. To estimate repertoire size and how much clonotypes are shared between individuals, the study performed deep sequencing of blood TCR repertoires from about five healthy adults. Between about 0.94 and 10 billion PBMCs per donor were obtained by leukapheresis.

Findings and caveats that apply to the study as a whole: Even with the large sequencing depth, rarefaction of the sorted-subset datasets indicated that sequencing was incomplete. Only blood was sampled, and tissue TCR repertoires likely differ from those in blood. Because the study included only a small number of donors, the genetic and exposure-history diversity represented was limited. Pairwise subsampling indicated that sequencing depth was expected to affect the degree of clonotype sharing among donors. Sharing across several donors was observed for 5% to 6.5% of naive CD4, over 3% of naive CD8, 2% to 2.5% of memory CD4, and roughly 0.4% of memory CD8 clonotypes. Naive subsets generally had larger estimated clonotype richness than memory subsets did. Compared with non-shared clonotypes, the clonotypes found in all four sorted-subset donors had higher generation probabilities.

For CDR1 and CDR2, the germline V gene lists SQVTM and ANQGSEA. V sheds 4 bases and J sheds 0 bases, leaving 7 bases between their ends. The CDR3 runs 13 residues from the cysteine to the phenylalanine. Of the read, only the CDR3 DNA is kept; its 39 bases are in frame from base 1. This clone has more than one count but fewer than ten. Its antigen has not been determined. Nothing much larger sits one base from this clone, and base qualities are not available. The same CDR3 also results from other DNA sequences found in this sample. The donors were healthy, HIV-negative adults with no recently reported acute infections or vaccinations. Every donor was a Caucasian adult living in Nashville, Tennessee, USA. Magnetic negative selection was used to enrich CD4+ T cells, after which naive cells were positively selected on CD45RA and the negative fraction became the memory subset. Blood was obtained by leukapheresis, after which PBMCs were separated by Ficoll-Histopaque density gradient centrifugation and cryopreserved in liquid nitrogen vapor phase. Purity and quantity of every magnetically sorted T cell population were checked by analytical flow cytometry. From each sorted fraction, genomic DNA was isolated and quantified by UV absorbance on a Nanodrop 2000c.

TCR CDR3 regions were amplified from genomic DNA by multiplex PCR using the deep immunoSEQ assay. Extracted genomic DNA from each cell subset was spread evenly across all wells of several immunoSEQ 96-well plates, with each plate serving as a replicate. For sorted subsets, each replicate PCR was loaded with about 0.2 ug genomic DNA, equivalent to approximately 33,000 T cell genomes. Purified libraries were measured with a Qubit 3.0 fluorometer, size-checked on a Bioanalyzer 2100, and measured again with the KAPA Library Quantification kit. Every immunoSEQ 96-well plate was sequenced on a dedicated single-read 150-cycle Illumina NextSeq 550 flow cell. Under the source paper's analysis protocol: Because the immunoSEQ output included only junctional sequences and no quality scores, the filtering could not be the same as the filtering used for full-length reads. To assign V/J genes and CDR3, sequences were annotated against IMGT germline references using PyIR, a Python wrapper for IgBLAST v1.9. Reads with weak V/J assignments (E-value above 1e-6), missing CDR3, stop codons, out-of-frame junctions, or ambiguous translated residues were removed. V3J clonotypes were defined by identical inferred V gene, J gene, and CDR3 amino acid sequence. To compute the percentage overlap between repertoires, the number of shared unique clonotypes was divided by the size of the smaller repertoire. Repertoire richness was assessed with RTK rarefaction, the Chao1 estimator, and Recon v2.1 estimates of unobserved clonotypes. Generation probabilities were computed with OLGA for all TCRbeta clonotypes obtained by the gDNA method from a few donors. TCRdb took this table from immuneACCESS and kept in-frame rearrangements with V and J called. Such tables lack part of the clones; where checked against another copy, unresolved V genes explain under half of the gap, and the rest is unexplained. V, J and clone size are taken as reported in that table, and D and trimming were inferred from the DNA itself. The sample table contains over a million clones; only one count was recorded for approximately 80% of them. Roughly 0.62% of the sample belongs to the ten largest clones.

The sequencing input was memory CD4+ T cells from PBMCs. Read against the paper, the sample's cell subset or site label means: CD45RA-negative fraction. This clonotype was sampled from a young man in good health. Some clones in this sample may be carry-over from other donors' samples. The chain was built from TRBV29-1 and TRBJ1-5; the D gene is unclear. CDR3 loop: CSVAADSNQPQHF. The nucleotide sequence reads TGCAGCGTTGCGGCAGATAGCAATCAGCCCCAGCATTTT.